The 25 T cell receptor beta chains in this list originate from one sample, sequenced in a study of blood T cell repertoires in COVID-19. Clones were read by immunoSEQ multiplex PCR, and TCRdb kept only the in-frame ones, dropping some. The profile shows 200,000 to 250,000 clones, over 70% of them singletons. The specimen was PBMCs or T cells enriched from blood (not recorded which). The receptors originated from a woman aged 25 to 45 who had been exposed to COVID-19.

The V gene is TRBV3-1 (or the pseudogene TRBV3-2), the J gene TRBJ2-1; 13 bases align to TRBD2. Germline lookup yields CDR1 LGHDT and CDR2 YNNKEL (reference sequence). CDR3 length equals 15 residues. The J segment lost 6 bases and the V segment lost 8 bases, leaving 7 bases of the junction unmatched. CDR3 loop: CASELAGGPGNEQFF. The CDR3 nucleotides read TGTGCCAGCGAACTAGCGGGAGGGCCTGGCAATGAGCAGTTCTTC.

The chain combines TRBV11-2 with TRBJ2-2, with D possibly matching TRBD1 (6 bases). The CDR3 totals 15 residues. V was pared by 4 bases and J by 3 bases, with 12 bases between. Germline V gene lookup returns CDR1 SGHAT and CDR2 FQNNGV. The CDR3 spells CASSSWTEHTGELFF. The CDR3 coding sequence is TGTGCCAGCAGCTCCTGGACAGAGCACACCGGGGAGCTGTTTTTT. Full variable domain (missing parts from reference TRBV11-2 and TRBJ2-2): EAGVAQSPRYKIIEKRQSVAFWCNPISGHATLYWYQQILGQGPKLLIQFQNNGVVDDSQLPKDRFSAERLKGVDSTLKIQPAKLEDSAVYLCASSSWTEHTGELFFGEGSRLTVL.

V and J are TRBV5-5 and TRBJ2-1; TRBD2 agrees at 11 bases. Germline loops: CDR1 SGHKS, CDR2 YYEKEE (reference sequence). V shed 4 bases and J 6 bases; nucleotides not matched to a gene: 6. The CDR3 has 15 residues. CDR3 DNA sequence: TGTGCCAGCAGCCGCGGGACTAGCGGCATCAATGAGCAGTTCTTC. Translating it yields CASSRGTSGINEQFF.

The DNA of the CDR3 is TGTGCTAGTGGGTCCGTCGTTGGCCAGAACACTGAAGCTTTCTTT. This encodes CASGSVVGQNTEAFF. This chain joins TRBV12-5 and TRBJ1-1; unclear D gene. V lost 6 bases to trimming and J lost 1 base, with 15 bases between them. Germline V lookup: CDR1 LGHNT, CDR2 FRNRAP. This CDR3 contains 15 residues.

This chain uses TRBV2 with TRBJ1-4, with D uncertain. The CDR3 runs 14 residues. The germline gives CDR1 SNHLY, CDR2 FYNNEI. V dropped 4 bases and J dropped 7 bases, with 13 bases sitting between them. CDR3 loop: CASSAHAGGEKLFF. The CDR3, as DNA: TGTGCCAGCAGTGCACACGCAGGAGGTGAAAAACTGTTTTTT.

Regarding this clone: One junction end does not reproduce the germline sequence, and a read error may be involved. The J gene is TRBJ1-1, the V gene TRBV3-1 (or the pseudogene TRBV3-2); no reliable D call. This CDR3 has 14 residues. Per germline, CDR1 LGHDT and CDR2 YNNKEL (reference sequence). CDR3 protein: CASSEEYMNTEAFF. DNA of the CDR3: TGTGCCAGCAGCGAAGAGTACATGAACACTGAAGCTTTCTTT.

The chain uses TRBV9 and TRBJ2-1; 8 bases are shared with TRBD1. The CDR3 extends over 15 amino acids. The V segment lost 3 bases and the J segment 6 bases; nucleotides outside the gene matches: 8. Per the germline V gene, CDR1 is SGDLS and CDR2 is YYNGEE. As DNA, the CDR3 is TGTGCCAGCAGCGCGGGCAGGGGGCTTTTCAATGAGCAGTTCTTC. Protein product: CASSAGRGLFNEQFF.

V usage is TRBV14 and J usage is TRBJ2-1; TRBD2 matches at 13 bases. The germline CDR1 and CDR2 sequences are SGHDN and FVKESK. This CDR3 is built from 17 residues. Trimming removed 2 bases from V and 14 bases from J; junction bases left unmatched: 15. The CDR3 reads CASSQFRTSGRLVGKFF. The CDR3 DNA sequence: TGTGCCAGCAGCCAATTCCGGACTAGCGGGAGATTAGTAGGAAAGTTCTTC. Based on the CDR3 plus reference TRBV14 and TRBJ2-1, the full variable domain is EAGVTQFPSHSVIEKGQTVTLRCDPISGHDNLYWYRRVMGKEIKFLLHFVKESKQDESGMPNNRFLAERTGGTYSTLKVQPAELEDSGVYFCASSQFRTSGRLVGKFFGPGTRLTVL.

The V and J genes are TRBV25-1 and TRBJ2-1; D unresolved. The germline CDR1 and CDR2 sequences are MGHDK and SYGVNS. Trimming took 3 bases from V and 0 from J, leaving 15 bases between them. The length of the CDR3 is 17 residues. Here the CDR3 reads CASSDLHLGNSYNEQFF. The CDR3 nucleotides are TGTGCCAGCAGTGATCTTCACCTAGGCAACTCCTACAATGAGCAGTTCTTC.

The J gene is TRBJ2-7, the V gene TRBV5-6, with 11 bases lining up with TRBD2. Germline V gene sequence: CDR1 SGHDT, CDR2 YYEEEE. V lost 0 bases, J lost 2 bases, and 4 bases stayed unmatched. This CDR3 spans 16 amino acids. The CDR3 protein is CASSLGLAGGAYEQYF. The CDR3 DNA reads TGTGCCAGCAGCTTGGGGCTAGCGGGAGGTGCCTACGAGCAGTACTTC. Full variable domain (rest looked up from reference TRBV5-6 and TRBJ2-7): DAGVTQSPTHLIKTRGQQVTLRCSPKSGHDTVSWYQQALGQGPQFIFQYYEEEERQRGNFPDRFSGHQFPNYSSELNVNALLLGDSALYLCASSLGLAGGAYEQYFGPGTRLTVT.

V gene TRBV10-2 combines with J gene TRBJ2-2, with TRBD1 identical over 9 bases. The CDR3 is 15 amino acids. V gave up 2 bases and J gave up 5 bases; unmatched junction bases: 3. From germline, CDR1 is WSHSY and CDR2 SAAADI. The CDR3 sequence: CASSEPGQGTGELFF. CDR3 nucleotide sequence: TGCGCCAGCAGTGAGCCGGGACAGGGTACCGGGGAGCTGTTTTTT.

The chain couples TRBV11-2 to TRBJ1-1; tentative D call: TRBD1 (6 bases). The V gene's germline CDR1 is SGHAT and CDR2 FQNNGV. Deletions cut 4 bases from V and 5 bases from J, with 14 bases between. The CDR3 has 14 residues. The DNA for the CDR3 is TGTGCCAGCAGCTCCCAGGGGCTACTAACTGAAGCTTTCTTT. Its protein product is CASSSQGLLTEAFF.

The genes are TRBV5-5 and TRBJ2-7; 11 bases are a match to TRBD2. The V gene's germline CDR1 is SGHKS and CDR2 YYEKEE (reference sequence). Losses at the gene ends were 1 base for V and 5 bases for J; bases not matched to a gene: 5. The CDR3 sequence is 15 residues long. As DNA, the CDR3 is TGTGCCAGCAGCTTGACTAGCGGGAGCACTAACGAGCAGTACTTC. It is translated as CASSLTSGSTNEQYF.

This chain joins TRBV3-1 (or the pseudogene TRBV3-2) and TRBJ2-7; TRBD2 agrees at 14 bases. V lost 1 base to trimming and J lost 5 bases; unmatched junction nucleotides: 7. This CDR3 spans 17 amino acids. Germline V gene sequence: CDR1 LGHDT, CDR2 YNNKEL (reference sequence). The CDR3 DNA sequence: TGTGCCAGCAGCCAAGGACTAGCGGGAGGGCCCGCGCACGAGCAGTACTTC. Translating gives CASSQGLAGGPAHEQYF.

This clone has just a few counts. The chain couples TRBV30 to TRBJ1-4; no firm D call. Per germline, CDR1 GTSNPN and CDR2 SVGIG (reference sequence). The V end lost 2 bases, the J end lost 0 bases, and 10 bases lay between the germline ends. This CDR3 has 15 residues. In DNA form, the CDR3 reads TGTGCCTGGAGTCCTCCCTTTTCAACTAATGAAAAACTGTTTTTT. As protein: CAWSPPFSTNEKLFF.

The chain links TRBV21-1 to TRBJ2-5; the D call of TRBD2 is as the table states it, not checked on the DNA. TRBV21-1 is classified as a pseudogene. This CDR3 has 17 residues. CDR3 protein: CASSLKGGRDLRETQYF. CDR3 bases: TGTGCCAGCAGCCTAAAGGGTGGGAGGGACCTTCGGGAGACCCAGTACTTC.

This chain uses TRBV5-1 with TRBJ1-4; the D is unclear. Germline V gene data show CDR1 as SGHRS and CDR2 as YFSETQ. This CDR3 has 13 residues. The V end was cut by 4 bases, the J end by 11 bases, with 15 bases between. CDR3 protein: CASSPEVPGKLFF. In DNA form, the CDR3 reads TGCGCCAGCAGCCCCGAGGTGCCGGGGAAACTGTTTTTT.

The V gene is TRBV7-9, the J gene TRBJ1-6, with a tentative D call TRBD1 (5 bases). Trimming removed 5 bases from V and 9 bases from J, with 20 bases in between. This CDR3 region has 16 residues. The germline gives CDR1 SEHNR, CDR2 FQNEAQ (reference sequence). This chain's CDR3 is CASSLEAPDSFSPLHF. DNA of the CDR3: TGTGCCAGCAGCCTAGAGGCCCCCGACAGTTTTTCACCCCTCCACTTT.

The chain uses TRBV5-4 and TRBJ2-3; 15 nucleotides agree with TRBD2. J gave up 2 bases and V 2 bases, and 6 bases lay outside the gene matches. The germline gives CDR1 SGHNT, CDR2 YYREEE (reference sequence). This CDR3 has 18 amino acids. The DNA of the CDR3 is TGTGCCAGCAGCTTTCGGACTAGCGGGAGGGCCGACACAGATACGCAGTATTTT. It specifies CASSFRTSGRADTDTQYF.

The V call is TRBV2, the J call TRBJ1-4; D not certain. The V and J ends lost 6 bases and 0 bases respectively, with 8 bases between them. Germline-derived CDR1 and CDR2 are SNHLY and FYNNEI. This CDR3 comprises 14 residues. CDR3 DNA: TGTGCCAGCAGGGAGGTCTCAACTAATGAAAAACTGTTTTTT. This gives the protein CASREVSTNEKLFF.

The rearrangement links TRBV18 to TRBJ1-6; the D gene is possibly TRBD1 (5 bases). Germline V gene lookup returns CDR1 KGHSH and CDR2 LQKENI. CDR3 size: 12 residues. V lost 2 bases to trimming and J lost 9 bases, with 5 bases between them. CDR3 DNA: TGTGCCAGCTCACCAGGGGCTTCACCCCTCCACTTT. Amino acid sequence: CASSPGASPLHF.

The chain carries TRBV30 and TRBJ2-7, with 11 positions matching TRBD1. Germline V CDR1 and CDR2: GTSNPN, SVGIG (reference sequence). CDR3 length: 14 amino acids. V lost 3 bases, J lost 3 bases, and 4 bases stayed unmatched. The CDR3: CAWRRDRGGYEQYF. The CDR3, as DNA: TGTGCCTGGAGAAGGGACAGGGGGGGCTACGAGCAGTACTTC. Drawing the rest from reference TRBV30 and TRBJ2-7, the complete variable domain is SQTIHQWPATLVQPVGSPLSLECTVEGTSNPNLYWYRQAAGRGLQLLFYSVGIGQISSEVPQNLSASRPQDRQFILSSKKLLLSDSGFYLCAWRRDRGGYEQYFGPGTRLTVT.

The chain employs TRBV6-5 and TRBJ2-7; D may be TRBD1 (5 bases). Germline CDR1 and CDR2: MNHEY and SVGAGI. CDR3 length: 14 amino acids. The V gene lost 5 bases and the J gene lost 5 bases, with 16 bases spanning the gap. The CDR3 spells CASSPSSGFDEQYF. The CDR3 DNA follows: TGTGCCAGCAGTCCGTCCTCAGGGTTTGACGAGCAGTACTTC.

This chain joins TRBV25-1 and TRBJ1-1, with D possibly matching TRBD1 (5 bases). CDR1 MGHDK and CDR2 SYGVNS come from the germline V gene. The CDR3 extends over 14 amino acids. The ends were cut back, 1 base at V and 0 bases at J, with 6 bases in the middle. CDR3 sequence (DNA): TGTGCCAGCAGTGAATGGACACTGAACACTGAAGCTTTCTTT. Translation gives CASSEWTLNTEAFF.

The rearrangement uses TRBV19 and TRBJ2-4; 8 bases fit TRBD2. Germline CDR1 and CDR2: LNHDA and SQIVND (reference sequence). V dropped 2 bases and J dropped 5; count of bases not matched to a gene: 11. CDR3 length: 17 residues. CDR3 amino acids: CASSISAGTRGQNIQYF. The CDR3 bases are TGTGCCAGTAGTATAAGTGCCGGGACTAGAGGCCAAAACATTCAGTACTTC.